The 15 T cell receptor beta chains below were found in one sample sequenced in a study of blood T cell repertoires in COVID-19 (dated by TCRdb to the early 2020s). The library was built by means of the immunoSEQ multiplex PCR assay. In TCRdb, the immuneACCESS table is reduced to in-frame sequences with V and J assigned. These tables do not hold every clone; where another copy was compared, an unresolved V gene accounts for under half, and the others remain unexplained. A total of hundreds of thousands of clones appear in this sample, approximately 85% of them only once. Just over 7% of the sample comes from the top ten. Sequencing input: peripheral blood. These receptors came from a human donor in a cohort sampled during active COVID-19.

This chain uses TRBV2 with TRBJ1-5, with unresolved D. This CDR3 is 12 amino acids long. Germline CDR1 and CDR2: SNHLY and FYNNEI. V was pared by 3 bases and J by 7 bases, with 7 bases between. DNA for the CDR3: TGTGCCAGCAGTGACACGGGGCAGCCCCAGCATTTT. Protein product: CASSDTGQPQHF.

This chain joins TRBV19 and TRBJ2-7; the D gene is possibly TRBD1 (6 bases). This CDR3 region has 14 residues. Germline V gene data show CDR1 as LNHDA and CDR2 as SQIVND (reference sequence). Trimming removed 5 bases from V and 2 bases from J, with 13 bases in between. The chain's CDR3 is CASSFRGEAYEQYF. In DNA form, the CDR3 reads TGTGCCAGTAGTTTCAGGGGAGAAGCCTACGAGCAGTACTTC.

CDR3 nucleotides: TGTGCCACCAGTGACGGGGAGCGGGGGGCCTACAATGAGCAGTTCTTC. Amino acids: CATSDGERGAYNEQFF. The chain uses TRBV24-1 and TRBJ2-1; 9 positions agree with TRBD2. The germline CDR1 and CDR2 sequences are KGHDR and SFDVKD. Trimming removed 4 bases from V and 2 bases from J; junction bases left unmatched: 5. The CDR3 contains 16 residues.

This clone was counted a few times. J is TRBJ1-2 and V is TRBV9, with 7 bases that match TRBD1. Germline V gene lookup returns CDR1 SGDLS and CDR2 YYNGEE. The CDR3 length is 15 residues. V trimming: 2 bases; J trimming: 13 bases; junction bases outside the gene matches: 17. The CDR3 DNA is TGTGCCAGCAGCGTTGAACCCGGGACAGTTTCTCTGTCCACCTTC. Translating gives CASSVEPGTVSLSTF.

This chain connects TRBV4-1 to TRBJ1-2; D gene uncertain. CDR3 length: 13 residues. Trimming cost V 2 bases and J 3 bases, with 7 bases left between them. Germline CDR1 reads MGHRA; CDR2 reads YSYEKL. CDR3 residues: CASSQSSHYGYTF. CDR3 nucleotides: TGCGCCAGCAGCCAAAGCTCCCACTATGGCTACACCTTC.

In DNA form, the CDR3 reads TGTGCCAGCACTTCAGACAGCTCCTACGAGCAGTACTTC. The encoded protein is CASTSDSSYEQYF. V gene TRBV25-1 combines with J gene TRBJ2-7; D perhaps matches TRBD1 (5 bases). The length of the CDR3 is 13 residues. V was cut by 7 bases and J by 0 bases, with 10 bases left in between. CDR1 is MGHDK, CDR2 SYGVNS, per germline.

CDR3 bases: TGTGCCAGCAGTGAGGGGCTCGAGCAGTACTTC. Amino acid sequence: CASSEGLEQYF. This chain joins TRBV25-1 and TRBJ2-7; a weak D match, TRBD1 (5 bases). CDR1 is MGHDK, CDR2 SYGVNS, per germline. The CDR3 has 11 residues. V was shortened by 3 bases and J by 6 bases, with 6 bases between the two germline ends.

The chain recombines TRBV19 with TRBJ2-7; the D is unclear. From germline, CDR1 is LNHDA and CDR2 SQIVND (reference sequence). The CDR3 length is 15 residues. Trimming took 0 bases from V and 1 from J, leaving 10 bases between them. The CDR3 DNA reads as TGTGCCAGTAGTATAGACCCCTGGGCATCCTACGAGCAGTACTTC. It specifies CASSIDPWASYEQYF. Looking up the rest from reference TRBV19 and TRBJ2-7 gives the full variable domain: DGGITQSPKYLFRKEGQNVTLSCEQNLNHDAMYWYRQDPGQGLRLIYYSQIVNDFQKGDIAEGYSVSREKKESFPLTVTSAQKNPTAFYLCASSIDPWASYEQYFGPGTRLTVT.

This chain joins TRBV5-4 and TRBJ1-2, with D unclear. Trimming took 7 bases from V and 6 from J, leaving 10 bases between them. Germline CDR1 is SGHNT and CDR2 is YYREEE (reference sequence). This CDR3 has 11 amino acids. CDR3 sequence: CASRGSNGYTF. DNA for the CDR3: TGTGCCAGCCGAGGGTCTAATGGCTACACCTTC.

The CDR3 region has the DNA TGTGCCAGTAAGGGCGGGTACTGGGATGGCTACACCTTC. Protein sequence: CASKGGYWDGYTF. This sequence joins TRBV19 and TRBJ1-2; no firm D call. Germline V lookup: CDR1 LNHDA, CDR2 SQIVND (reference sequence). The CDR3 is made up of 13 amino acids. Between the trimmed V and J ends, which lost 7 bases and 6 bases, there was a span of 15 bases. The entire variable domain, with the rest obtained from reference TRBV19 and TRBJ1-2, is as follows: DGGITQSPKYLFRKEGQNVTLSCEQNLNHDAMYWYRQDPGQGLRLIYYSQIVNDFQKGDIAEGYSVSREKKESFPLTVTSAQKNPTAFYLCASKGGYWDGYTFGSGTRLTVV.

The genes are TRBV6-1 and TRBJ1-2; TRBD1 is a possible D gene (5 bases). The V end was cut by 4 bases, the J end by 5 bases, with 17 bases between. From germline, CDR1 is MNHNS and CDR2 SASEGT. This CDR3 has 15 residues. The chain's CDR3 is CASSVERTPLYGYTF. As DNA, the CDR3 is TGTGCCAGCAGTGTGGAGAGGACACCATTATATGGCTACACCTTC.

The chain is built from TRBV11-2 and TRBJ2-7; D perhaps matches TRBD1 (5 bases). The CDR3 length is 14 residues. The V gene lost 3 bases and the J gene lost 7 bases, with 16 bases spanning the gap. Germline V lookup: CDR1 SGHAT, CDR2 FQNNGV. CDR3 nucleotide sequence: TGTGCCAGCAGCTTGGTAATCAGGGTGAAAGAGCAGTACTTC. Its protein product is CASSLVIRVKEQYF.

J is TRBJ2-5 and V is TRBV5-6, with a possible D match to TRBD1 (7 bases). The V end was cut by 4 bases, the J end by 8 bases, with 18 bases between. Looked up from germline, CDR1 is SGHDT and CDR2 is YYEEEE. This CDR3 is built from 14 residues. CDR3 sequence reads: CASSAGQPGGTQYF. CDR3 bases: TGTGCCAGCAGCGCGGGACAGCCCGGGGGAACCCAGTACTTC.

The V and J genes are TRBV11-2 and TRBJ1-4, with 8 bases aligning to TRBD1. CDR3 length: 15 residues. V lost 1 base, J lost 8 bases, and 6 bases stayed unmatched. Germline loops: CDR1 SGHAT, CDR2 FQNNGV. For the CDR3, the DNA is TGTGCCAGCAGCTTAGGGACAGGGTCGGGAGAAAAACTGTTTTTT. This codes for CASSLGTGSGEKLFF.

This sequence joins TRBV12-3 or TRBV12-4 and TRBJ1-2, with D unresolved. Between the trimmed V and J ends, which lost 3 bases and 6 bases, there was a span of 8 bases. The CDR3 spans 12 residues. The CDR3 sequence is CASSFSRDGYTF. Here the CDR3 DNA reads TGTGCCAGCAGTTTTTCTCGGGATGGCTACACCTTC.